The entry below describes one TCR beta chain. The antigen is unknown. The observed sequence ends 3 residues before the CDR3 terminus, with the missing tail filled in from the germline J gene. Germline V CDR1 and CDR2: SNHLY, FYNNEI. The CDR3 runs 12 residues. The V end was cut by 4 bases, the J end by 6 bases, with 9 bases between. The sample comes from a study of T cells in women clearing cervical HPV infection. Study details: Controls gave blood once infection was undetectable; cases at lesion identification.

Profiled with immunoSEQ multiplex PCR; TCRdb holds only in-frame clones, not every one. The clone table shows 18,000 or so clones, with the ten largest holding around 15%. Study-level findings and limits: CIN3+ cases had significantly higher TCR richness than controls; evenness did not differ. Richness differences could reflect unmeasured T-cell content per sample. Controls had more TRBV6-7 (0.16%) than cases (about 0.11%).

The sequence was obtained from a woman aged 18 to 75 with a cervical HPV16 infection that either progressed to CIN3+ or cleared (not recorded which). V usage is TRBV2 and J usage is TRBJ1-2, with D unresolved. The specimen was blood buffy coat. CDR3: CASSVGLNGYTF. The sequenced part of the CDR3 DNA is TGTGCCAGCAGTGTAGGGTTAAATGGC. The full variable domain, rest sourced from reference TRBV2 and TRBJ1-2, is EPEVTQTPSHQVTQMGQEVILRCVPISNHLYFYWYRQILGQKVEFLVSFYNNEISEKSEIFDDQFSVERPDGSNFTLKIRSTKLEDSAMYFCASSVGLNGYTFGSGTRLTVV.